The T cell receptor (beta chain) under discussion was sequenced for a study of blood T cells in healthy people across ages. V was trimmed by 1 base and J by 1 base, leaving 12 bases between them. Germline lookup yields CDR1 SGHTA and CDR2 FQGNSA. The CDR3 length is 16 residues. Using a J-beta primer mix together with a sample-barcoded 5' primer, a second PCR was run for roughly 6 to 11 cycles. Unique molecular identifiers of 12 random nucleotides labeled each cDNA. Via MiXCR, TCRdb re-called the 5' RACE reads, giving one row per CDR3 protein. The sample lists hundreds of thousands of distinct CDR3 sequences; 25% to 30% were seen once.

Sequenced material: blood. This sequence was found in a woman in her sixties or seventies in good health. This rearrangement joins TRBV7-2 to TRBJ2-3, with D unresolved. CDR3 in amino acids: CASSLEALARTDTQYF. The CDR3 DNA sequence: TGTGCCAGCAGCTTAGAGGCACTGGCCCGCACAGATACGCAGTATTTT.